One and the same sample provided the 25 T cell receptor beta chains below, sequenced in a study of T cell responses to AZD1222 COVID-19 vaccine (dated by TCRdb to about 2021). The time point label, as the study defines it: about 28 days (+/-7) after the second vaccine dose. Sample treatment or condition, as interpreted from the label and publication: meningococcal conjugate vaccine given as trial control. Library preparation employed the immunoSEQ multiplex PCR assay. TCRdb holds this immuneACCESS table with in-frame rearrangements only. Some clones are missing; in checked studies, unresolved V genes explain under half, and the rest has no known cause. The sample contains 200,000 to 250,000 clones, approximately 94% of them found a single time. The top ten clonotypes cover around 1.5% of the sample. Sequences were derived from peripheral blood, sampled 28 days after the second dose of the MenACWY control vaccine. Every receptor here comes from an adult who received the MenACWY meningococcal vaccine as a control.

This chain joins TRBV28 and TRBJ2-7, with 9 positions matching TRBD2. CDR3 size: 17 residues. V lost 0 bases and J lost 0; bases outside the gene matches: 6. Per germline, CDR1 MDHEN and CDR2 SYDVKM. Written as DNA, the CDR3 is TGTGCCAGCAGTTTATGGATAGCGGGGGACACCTCCTACGAGCAGTACTTC. As protein: CASSLWIAGDTSYEQYF.

The V call is TRBV29-1, the J call TRBJ1-1; TRBD1 might be the D (5 bases). V was shortened by 5 bases and J by 3 bases, with 13 bases between the two germline ends. Germline-derived CDR1 and CDR2 are SQVTM and ANQGSEA. The CDR3 is 13 amino acids. The CDR3 loop is CSVLLGEDTEAFF. In DNA, the CDR3 is TGCAGCGTTCTGTTGGGGGAGGACACTGAAGCTTTCTTT.

This chain uses TRBV9 with TRBJ1-1, with D perhaps TRBD1 (6 bases). Germline V CDR1 and CDR2: SGDLS, YYNGEE. The CDR3 extends over 19 amino acids. Trimming took 0 bases from V and 1 from J, leaving 22 bases between them. CDR3 residues: CASSVVGDPGGRENTEAFF. Here the CDR3 DNA reads TGTGCCAGCAGCGTAGTCGGGGACCCCGGGGGCAGGGAGAACACTGAAGCTTTCTTT.

The gene calls are TRBV19 and TRBJ1-1; D remains ambiguous. CDR3 length: 15 residues. Per germline, CDR1 LNHDA and CDR2 SQIVND (reference sequence). V was shortened by 5 bases and J by 4 bases, with 17 bases between the two germline ends. CDR3 bases: TGTGCCAGTAGTGATTGGACGGCTGGCGGCACTGAAGCTTTCTTT. Encoded protein: CASSDWTAGGTEAFF.

The rearrangement links TRBV3-1 (or the pseudogene TRBV3-2) to TRBJ1-5; D gene unclear. Germline lookup yields CDR1 LGHDT and CDR2 YNNKEL (reference sequence). Deletions cut 2 bases from V and 0 bases from J, with 8 bases between. This CDR3 contains 15 residues. As DNA, the CDR3 is TGTGCCAGCAGCCAAACCGCAATTAGCAATCAGCCCCAGCATTTT. Translation: CASSQTAISNQPQHF.

The chain combines TRBV24-1 with TRBJ1-5, with 8 bases aligning to TRBD1. Germline V CDR1 and CDR2: KGHDR, SFDVKD. The CDR3 has 13 residues. Losses at the gene ends were 12 bases for V and 6 bases for J; bases not matched to a gene: 9. DNA of the CDR3: TGTGCCGGGTGGACAGGGAGGATTCAGCCCCAGCATTTT. This gives the protein CAGWTGRIQPQHF.

CDR3 loop: CASSGVGLNIQYF. Written as DNA, the CDR3 is TGTGCCAGCAGCGGTGTCGGGTTAAACATTCAGTACTTC. The chain recombines TRBV9 with TRBJ2-4; no reliable D call. Per the germline V gene, CDR1 is SGDLS and CDR2 is YYNGEE. Trimming stripped 3 bases from V and 6 bases from J, with 10 bases between. The CDR3 has 13 residues.

The V call is TRBV12-3 or TRBV12-4, the J call TRBJ1-2, with D tentatively TRBD1 (6 bases). The CDR3 runs to 13 residues. V lost 6 bases, J lost 4 bases, and 12 bases lay in between. CDR3 bases: TGTGCCAGCAGCCCGACAGGCAGCTATGGCTACACCTTC. It is translated as CASSPTGSYGYTF.

The chain has TRBV9 and TRBJ1-6; 9 bases map to TRBD1. The germline V gene has CDR1 SGDLS and CDR2 YYNGEE. With V trimmed by 4 bases and J by 8 bases, 7 bases remained unmatched. CDR3 size: 15 residues. CDR3 in amino acids: CASSPTGDRDSPLHF. CDR3 in DNA: TGTGCCAGCAGCCCGACCGGGGACAGGGATTCACCCCTCCACTTT.

The chain carries TRBV4-1 and TRBJ1-1; 7 nucleotides line up with TRBD1. In germline, CDR1 is MGHRA, CDR2 YSYEKL. Trimming removed 1 base from V and 3 bases from J; junction bases left unmatched: 5. This CDR3 is built from 15 residues. CDR3: CASSQGLGGYTEAFF. The DNA of the CDR3 is TGCGCCAGCAGCCAAGGATTAGGGGGCTACACTGAAGCTTTCTTT.

Only one count was recorded for this clone. The V gene is TRBV5-1, the J gene TRBJ2-7, with 7 bases that match TRBD1. Germline trimming cut 6 bases from V and 6 bases from J; bases unmatched to any gene: 12. CDR3 length equals 14 residues. Germline CDR1 is SGHRS and CDR2 is YFSETQ. CDR3: CASNNRGIRGEQYF. The CDR3 DNA sequence: TGCGCCAGCAACAACAGGGGAATTCGTGGCGAGCAGTACTTC.

This chain connects TRBV6-5 to TRBJ2-7; D unresolved. Trimming cost V 2 bases and J 0 bases, with 8 bases left between them. The CDR3 is made up of 14 amino acids. CDR1 MNHEY and CDR2 SVGAGI come from the germline V gene. CDR3 amino acids: CASSYDLSSYEQYF. CDR3 DNA: TGTGCCAGCAGTTACGACCTTAGCTCCTACGAGCAGTACTTC.

The chain employs TRBV6-6 and TRBJ2-2, with 7 bases lining up with TRBD1. In germline, CDR1 is MNHNY, CDR2 SVGAGI (reference sequence). This CDR3 is 16 amino acids long. V trimming: 5 bases; J trimming: 5 bases; junction bases outside the gene matches: 11. The CDR3 coding sequence is TGTGCCAGCAGTAAAGACAGGGAAGGTGGGACCGGGGAGCTGTTTTTT. Translating it yields CASSKDREGGTGELFF.

This chain uses TRBV10-3 with TRBJ2-5; tentatively, D is TRBD1 or TRBD2 (6 bases each). This CDR3 is built from 16 residues. Trimming pared 3 bases from V and 5 bases from J, leaving 19 bases between. Germline V CDR1 and CDR2: ENHRY, SYGVKD. The CDR3 region is CAISDGGGLRGETQYF. The CDR3 nucleotides are TGTGCCATCAGTGACGGAGGGGGGCTCCGCGGGGAGACCCAGTACTTC.

The rearrangement links TRBV29-1 to TRBJ2-5; 11 bases line up with TRBD2. CDR1 and CDR2 (germline): SQVTM, ANQGSEA. V was clipped by 0 bases and J by 5 bases; unmatched bases: 8. This CDR3 contains 16 residues. The CDR3 reads CSVEDGVAGGLETQYF. In nucleotides, the CDR3 is TGCAGCGTTGAAGATGGGGTAGCGGGGGGGTTGGAGACCCAGTACTTC. The full variable domain, its missing parts supplied by reference TRBV29-1 and TRBJ2-5, is SAVISQKPSRDICQRGTSLTIQCQVDSQVTMMFWYRQQPGQSLTLIATANQGSEATYESGFVIDKFPISRPNLTFSTLTVSNMSPEDSSIYLCSVEDGVAGGLETQYFGPGTRLLVL.

The gene calls are TRBV7-9 and TRBJ1-6; unclear D gene. Germline lookup yields CDR1 SEHNR and CDR2 FQNEAQ (reference sequence). The CDR3 consists of 18 residues. Trimming shortened V by 1 base and J by 0 bases, and 13 bases separated the two germline ends. CDR3 region: CASSLEELKSSYNSPLHF. For the CDR3, the DNA is TGTGCCAGCAGCTTAGAGGAACTTAAGAGCTCCTATAATTCACCCCTCCACTTT.

V is TRBV6-1 and J is TRBJ2-5; 7 bases match TRBD1. V was clipped by 6 bases and J by 5 bases; unmatched bases: 9. Germline lookup yields CDR1 MNHNS and CDR2 SASEGT. CDR3 length: 14 residues. The CDR3 DNA reads as TGTGCCAGCAGCATACAGGGGAGTGGGGAGACCCAGTACTTC. It codes for CASSIQGSGETQYF.

This chain connects TRBV2 to TRBJ1-5, with D possibly being TRBD1 (6 bases). With 2 bases removed from V and 0 bases from J, the gap between germline ends came to 23 bases. The length of the CDR3 is 20 residues. The germline V gene encodes CDR1 SNHLY and CDR2 FYNNEI. CDR3 sequence reads: CASSESIPGAFRYSNQPQHF. Written as DNA, the CDR3 is TGTGCCAGCAGTGAATCGATCCCAGGGGCCTTCCGCTATAGCAATCAGCCCCAGCATTTT.

This chain links TRBV4-2 with TRBJ1-2, with 7 positions matching TRBD1. V trimming: 0 bases; J trimming: 4 bases; junction bases outside the gene matches: 5. CDR1 is LGHNA, CDR2 YNFKEQ, per germline. The CDR3 is 15 residues long. This CDR3 is CASSQENRGGYGYTF. The CDR3 bases are TGTGCCAGCAGCCAAGAGAACAGGGGTGGCTATGGCTACACCTTC.

This clone has just one count. The chain recombines TRBV5-4 with TRBJ1-1; no firm D call. V lost 6 bases to trimming and J lost 1 base, with 16 bases between them. Germline V CDR1 and CDR2: SGHNT, YYREEE (reference sequence). CDR3 length equals 15 residues. The CDR3 is CASILRGNSNTEAFF. The DNA of the CDR3 is TGTGCCAGCATCCTCCGCGGAAACTCGAACACTGAAGCTTTCTTT. The whole variable domain, filled in from reference TRBV5-4 and TRBJ1-1, reads ETGVTQSPTHLIKTRGQQVTLRCSSQSGHNTVSWYQQALGQGPQFIFQYYREEENGRGNFPPRFSGLQFPNYSSELNVNALELDDSALYLCASILRGNSNTEAFFGQGTRLTVV.

The chain couples TRBV7-9 to TRBJ1-5, with a weak D call TRBD1 (6 bases). Looked up from germline, CDR1 is SEHNR and CDR2 is FQNEAQ (reference sequence). The germline V and J ends were trimmed by 0 bases and 2 bases, with 20 bases remaining between them. This CDR3 region has 19 residues. The CDR3, as DNA: TGTGCCAGCAGCTTAGCCCCCCTCCCGGGGGCAGGAGGCAATCAGCCCCAGCATTTT. It codes for CASSLAPLPGAGGNQPQHF.

The chain joins TRBV14 to TRBJ2-1, with D maybe TRBD2 (5 bases). Trimming left V 3 bases short and J 4 bases short, with 10 bases between. Germline loops: CDR1 SGHDN, CDR2 FVKESK. This CDR3 spans 14 amino acids. CDR3 nucleotides: TGTGCCAGCAGCCATCAGAGCGGTTACAATGAGCAGTTCTTC. Its translation is CASSHQSGYNEQFF.

The V call is TRBV7-6, the J call TRBJ2-7; 10 nucleotides match TRBD1. There are 15 residues in the CDR3. The ends lost 2 bases at V and 6 bases at J; junction bases unmatched: 7. Per germline, CDR1 SGHVS and CDR2 FNYEAQ. This CDR3 is CASSLSGTGVSEQYF. CDR3 in DNA: TGTGCCAGCAGCTTATCAGGGACAGGGGTATCCGAGCAGTACTTC.

The rearrangement uses TRBV28 and TRBJ1-3; TRBD1 agrees at 10 bases. Germline V gene lookup returns CDR1 MDHEN and CDR2 SYDVKM. The CDR3 extends over 18 amino acids. J was trimmed by 0 bases and V by 1 base; bases with no gene match: 6. The CDR3 DNA reads TGTGCCAGCAGTTTATTGACAGGGGGCGACTACTCTGGAAACACCATATATTTT. This translates into CASSLLTGGDYSGNTIYF.

This clone appeared once. The V call is TRBV2, the J call TRBJ2-5, with 10 bases lining up with TRBD2. V was clipped by 1 base and J by 5 bases; unmatched bases: 7. Germline V lookup: CDR1 SNHLY, CDR2 FYNNEI. This CDR3 has 16 residues. This CDR3 is CASSEGASGSRETQYF. DNA of the CDR3: TGTGCCAGCAGTGAAGGTGCTAGCGGGAGTCGGGAGACCCAGTACTTC. The full variable domain, completed using reference TRBV2 and TRBJ2-5, is EPEVTQTPSHQVTQMGQEVILRCVPISNHLYFYWYRQILGQKVEFLVSFYNNEISEKSEIFDDQFSVERPDGSNFTLKIRSTKLEDSAMYFCASSEGASGSRETQYFGPGTRLLVL.